This TCR beta chain was documented in a study of blood T cell repertoires in COVID-19. Trimming cost V 4 bases and J 2 bases; bases outside gene matches: 15. CDR3 length: 20 amino acids. Looked up from germline, CDR1 is MNHEY and CDR2 is SMNVEV (reference sequence). The assay was immunoSEQ multiplex PCR, and TCRdb's table has in-frame clones only and misses some. The sample has 200,000 to 250,000 clones; more than 85% are singletons. The J gene is TRBJ1-4, the V gene TRBV27, with 11 bases matching TRBD1. The sequence was obtained from a woman aged 45-65 years who had recovered from COVID-19. The material sequenced was PBMCs or T cells enriched from blood (not recorded which). The CDR3, as DNA: TGTGCCAGCAGTTCAAGGACAGGGGGCGGGAGAGAAAGGACTAATGAAAAACTGTTTTTT. Amino acids: CASSSRTGGGRERTNEKLFF.